The 23 T cell receptor beta chains reported below all come from one sample, sequenced in a study of T cell responses to AZD1222 COVID-19 vaccine. Generated by immunoSEQ multiplex PCR, the TCRdb table keeps only in-frame clones and is missing some. The profile shows 150,000 or so clones, 90% to 95% of them singletons. The starting material was peripheral blood, obtained on day 0 of AZD1222 vaccination. The receptors were gathered from an adult in good health.

The chain is built from TRBV10-3 and TRBJ2-5, with 11 bases that match TRBD2. This CDR3 comprises 15 residues. The V gene end was trimmed by 3 bases and the J gene end by 3 bases; junction bases not matched to a gene: 3. Germline CDR1 and CDR2: ENHRY and SYGVKD. This CDR3 is CAISELLAGEETQYF. The CDR3 DNA reads as TGTGCCATCAGTGAACTACTAGCGGGGGAAGAGACCCAGTACTTC.

The chain has TRBV5-1 and TRBJ2-2; D uncertain. This CDR3 region has 12 residues. Trimming took 1 base from V and 6 from J, leaving 4 bases between them. The V gene's germline CDR1 is SGHRS and CDR2 YFSETQ. The CDR3 is CASSLFPGELFF. In DNA, the CDR3 is TGCGCCAGCAGCTTGTTTCCCGGGGAGCTGTTTTTT.

The V gene is TRBV2, the J gene TRBJ1-2; tentatively, D is TRBD1 (5 bases). V was shortened by 8 bases and J by 4 bases, with 11 bases between the two germline ends. Germline CDR1 SNHLY, CDR2 FYNNEI. The CDR3 consists of 12 residues. This CDR3 reads CASGTGAYGYTF. CDR3 nucleotide sequence: TGTGCCAGCGGGACGGGCGCCTATGGCTACACCTTC.

V and J are TRBV7-9 and TRBJ1-5; D is possibly TRBD1 (6 bases). Germline-derived CDR1 and CDR2 are SEHNR and FQNEAQ (reference sequence). The CDR3 totals 19 residues. Trimming left V 5 bases short and J 2 bases short, with 25 bases between. CDR3 bases: TGTGCCAGCAGCCAGAACCGGCAGGGGCTTTTTAGGGGCAATCAGCCCCAGCATTTT. The encoded protein is CASSQNRQGLFRGNQPQHF. The complete variable domain, with remaining parts taken from reference TRBV7-9 and TRBJ1-5, reads DTGVSQNPRHKITKRGQNVTFRCDPISEHNRLYWYRQTLGQGPEFLTYFQNEAQLEKSRLLSDRFSAERPKGSFSTLEIQRTEQGDSAMYLCASSQNRQGLFRGNQPQHFGDGTRLSIL.

V gene TRBV5-6 combines with J gene TRBJ1-5; D might be TRBD1 (5 bases). Per the germline V gene, CDR1 is SGHDT and CDR2 is YYEEEE. Trimming stripped 1 base from V and 4 bases from J, with 15 bases between. The CDR3 length is 16 residues. The CDR3 DNA is TGTGCCAGCAGCTTGTCTTCGGGGGTGAGGAATCAGCCCCAGCATTTT. Translated: CASSLSSGVRNQPQHF.

The chain joins TRBV4-1 to TRBJ2-3; D is undetermined. The CDR3 contains 12 residues. Between the trimmed V and J ends, which lost 6 bases and 5 bases, there was a span of 9 bases. Per the germline V gene, CDR1 is MGHRA and CDR2 is YSYEKL. The CDR3 protein is CASSFWGDTQYF. The CDR3 DNA is TGCGCCAGCAGTTTCTGGGGAGATACGCAGTATTTT.

The chain links TRBV13 to TRBJ2-1, with 8 bases lining up with TRBD1. Germline assignment: CDR1 PRHDT and CDR2 FYEKMQ (reference sequence). V shed 8 bases, J shed 9 bases, and the junction held 6 bases outside the gene matches. The CDR3 sequence is 12 residues long. The CDR3 sequence: CASERTGSEQFF. The CDR3 nucleotides read TGTGCCAGCGAAAGGACAGGGTCTGAGCAGTTCTTC.

The chain employs TRBV7-8 and TRBJ2-1; D could derive from TRBD1 or TRBD2 (7 bases each). Germline values: CDR1 SGHVS, CDR2 FQNEAQ. Trimming pared 3 bases from V and 5 bases from J, leaving 17 bases between. This CDR3 is built from 16 residues. The CDR3 DNA is TGTGCCAGCAGCTTTTACAGGGGAGGGAAAAACAATGAGCAGTTCTTC. It yields the protein CASSFYRGGKNNEQFF.

The CDR3 DNA is TGCGCCAGCAGCCAAGTTCCCGGCCGGCCCCAGCATTTT. This gives the protein CASSQVPGRPQHF. The chain joins TRBV4-1 to TRBJ1-5; unclear D gene. CDR3 length: 13 amino acids. The V gene's germline CDR1 is MGHRA and CDR2 YSYEKL. V gave up 1 base and J gave up 9 bases, with 10 bases separating them.

The chain couples TRBV7-9 to TRBJ1-3; D might be TRBD1 (5 bases). This CDR3 is 16 amino acids long. Germline V CDR1 and CDR2: SEHNR, FQNEAQ (reference sequence). The germline V and J ends were trimmed by 3 bases and 0 bases, with 12 bases remaining between them. The CDR3: CASSFSVGDSGNTIYF. CDR3 coding DNA: TGTGCCAGCAGCTTCAGCGTGGGGGACTCTGGAAACACCATATATTTT.

J is TRBJ2-7 and V is TRBV7-9; 12 bases map to TRBD2. With 4 bases clipped from V and 7 bases from J, the junction kept 11 bases outside the gene matches. Germline V CDR1 and CDR2: SEHNR, FQNEAQ (reference sequence). The CDR3 is 16 residues long. The CDR3 bases are TGTGCCAGCAGCTCTTTTAGGACTAGCGGGACCGAAGAGCAGTACTTC. Its protein product is CASSSFRTSGTEEQYF.

In regard to this clone: Relative to the germline gene, one junction end is altered; a read error may explain this. The chain combines TRBV5-5 with TRBJ1-5, with D perhaps TRBD1 (5 bases). The CDR3 contains 13 residues. In germline, CDR1 is SGHKS, CDR2 YYEKEE (reference sequence). Here the CDR3 DNA reads TGTGCCAGCAGCTTAGACAGCAAACAGCCCCAGCATTTT. Its protein product is CASSLDSKQPQHF.

The rearrangement joins TRBV7-2 to TRBJ1-1; D unclear. The CDR3 loop spans 16 amino acids. Germline V gene lookup returns CDR1 SGHTA and CDR2 FQGNSA. V shed 1 base and J shed 0 bases, with 12 bases lying between them. The CDR3 nucleotides read TGTGCCAGCAGCTTAGAACTCGGACGTTTGAACACTGAAGCTTTCTTT. As protein: CASSLELGRLNTEAFF. Combining the CDR3 with reference TRBV7-2 and TRBJ1-1 gives the whole variable domain GAGVSQSPSNKVTEKGKDVELRCDPISGHTALYWYRQSLGQGLEFLIYFQGNSAPDKSGLPSDRFSAERTGGSVSTLTIQRTQQEDSAVYLCASSLELGRLNTEAFFGQGTRLTVV.

This chain uses TRBV29-1 with TRBJ1-2, with a tentative D call TRBD1 (5 bases). This CDR3 contains 13 residues. The V and J ends lost 4 bases and 4 bases respectively, with 13 bases between them. Looked up from germline, CDR1 is SQVTM and CDR2 is ANQGSEA. CDR3 amino acids: CSVGSGIGYGYTF. The CDR3 nucleotides are TGCAGCGTTGGCTCAGGGATCGGCTATGGCTACACCTTC.

The chain joins TRBV6-6 to TRBJ1-2; TRBD1 matches 12 bases. Germline loops: CDR1 MNHNY, CDR2 SVGAGI (reference sequence). The CDR3 runs 14 residues. The V gene end was trimmed by 8 bases and the J gene end by 3 bases; junction bases not matched to a gene: 4. The CDR3 region has the DNA TGTGCCAGCCGGGACAGGGGGCTCGACTATGGCTACACCTTC. Translating gives CASRDRGLDYGYTF.

This chain uses TRBV7-2 with TRBJ2-2; 7 bases line up with TRBD2. Unmatched junction bases numbered 4, after V lost 2 bases and J lost 1 base. Germline V gene sequence: CDR1 SGHTA, CDR2 FQGNSA. The CDR3 is 16 amino acids. CDR3 DNA sequence: TGTGCCAGCAGCTTACGCGGGGGTGGGAACACCGGGGAGCTGTTTTTT. Translation: CASSLRGGGNTGELFF.

V is TRBV18 and J is TRBJ2-2; D gene ambiguous. Trimming removed 0 bases from V and 1 base from J, with 3 bases in between. Germline CDR1 is KGHSH and CDR2 is LQKENI. The CDR3 has 14 residues. The CDR3 sequence: CASSPPGNTGELFF. The CDR3 nucleotides read TGTGCCAGCTCACCACCTGGGAACACCGGGGAGCTGTTTTTT.

V and J are TRBV7-9 and TRBJ2-7, with D possibly called TRBD1 or TRBD2 (5 bases each). Looked up from germline, CDR1 is SEHNR and CDR2 is FQNEAQ (reference sequence). This CDR3 is 13 amino acids long. The V end lost 8 bases, the J end lost 4 bases, and 15 bases lay between the germline ends. CDR3 in DNA: TGTGCCAGCGGCCCCACGGGACGATACGAGCAGTACTTC. Its protein is CASGPTGRYEQYF.

This clone was detected only a few times. The rearrangement links TRBV7-9 to TRBJ2-7; D might be TRBD1 (6 bases). The germline V gene encodes CDR1 SEHNR and CDR2 FQNEAQ (reference sequence). The CDR3 runs 15 residues. V was shortened by 3 bases and J by 2 bases, with 14 bases between the two germline ends. The CDR3 reads CASSFQGRTAYEQYF. The CDR3, as DNA: TGTGCCAGCAGCTTCCAGGGGCGCACCGCCTACGAGCAGTACTTC.

This chain connects TRBV28 to TRBJ2-5; TRBD1 is a possible D gene (5 bases). The germline CDR1 and CDR2 sequences are MDHEN and SYDVKM. The CDR3 has 13 amino acids. V was cut by 6 bases and J by 4 bases, with 12 bases left in between. The CDR3 DNA is TGTGCCAGCAGAGTAGGGGTCGGAGAGACCCAGTACTTC. Encoded protein: CASRVGVGETQYF.

CDR3 region: CASSQGVIYEQYF. CDR3 nucleotide sequence: TGTGCCAGTAGCCAGGGAGTTATCTACGAGCAGTACTTC. The rearrangement links TRBV19 to TRBJ2-7; TRBD1 or TRBD2 may be the D gene (5 bases each). The CDR3 totals 13 residues. Trimming removed 6 bases from V and 3 bases from J, with 12 bases in between. Per germline, CDR1 LNHDA and CDR2 SQIVND (reference sequence).

V gene TRBV5-6 combines with J gene TRBJ2-3; 11 bases line up with TRBD2. The germline V gene has CDR1 SGHDT and CDR2 YYEEEE. J was trimmed by 3 bases and V by 2 bases; bases with no gene match: 2. The CDR3 has 15 residues. The CDR3 DNA reads as TGTGCCAGCAGCTTAGTAGCGGGGGGGACAGATACGCAGTATTTT. It encodes CASSLVAGGTDTQYF. Supplemented by reference TRBV5-6 and TRBJ2-3, the full variable domain reads DAGVTQSPTHLIKTRGQQVTLRCSPKSGHDTVSWYQQALGQGPQFIFQYYEEEERQRGNFPDRFSGHQFPNYSSELNVNALLLGDSALYLCASSLVAGGTDTQYFGPGTRLTVL.

Only one count was recorded for this clone. CDR3 sequence (DNA): TGCAGCGTTGAGTCGGGCGCAGGAGGCTACACCTTC. It is translated as CSVESGAGGYTF. The chain combines TRBV29-1 with TRBJ1-2; D remains ambiguous. Deletions cut 3 bases from V and 8 bases from J, with 13 bases between. CDR3 length equals 12 residues. Germline V gene sequence: CDR1 SQVTM, CDR2 ANQGSEA.